Below are 20 T cell receptor beta chains sequenced from a single sample in a study of T cell repertoires in cytomegalovirus infection. No antigen has been assigned to these receptors. TCRdb recomputed calls from the reads with MiXCR, one row per CDR3 protein. The sample lists about 900,000 distinct CDR3 sequences; around 30% were seen once. Sequences were derived from cultured CD8+ T cells from PBMCs, sampled from culture after CMV antigen stimulation. These receptors were obtained from a human donor in good health (CMV status not recorded). Some clones in this sample may be carry-over from other donors' samples.

This clonotype was recorded once. The conserved closing phenylalanine or tryptophan is absent in this CDR3, likely reflecting a read error. The chain links TRBV19 to TRBJ2-2; 13 bases align to TRBD2. Trimming took 3 bases from V and 0 from J; bases not matched to a gene: 7. The CDR3 runs to 19 residues. Germline CDR1 LNHDA, CDR2 SQIVND (reference sequence). The CDR3 sequence is CASSIFLGLAGTNTGELFV. The CDR3, as DNA: TGTGCCAGTAGTATTTTCTTGGGACTAGCGGGGACGAACACCGGGGAGCTGTTTGTT.

This clonotype was detected only a few times. The J gene is TRBJ2-3, the V gene TRBV4-1; 10 positions match TRBD2. The CDR3 has 19 residues. Germline CDR1 reads MGHRA; CDR2 reads YSYEKL. V lost 2 bases, J lost 6 bases, and 17 bases stayed unmatched. Here the CDR3 DNA reads TGCGCCAGCAGCCAACAACTAAGCGGGACTAGCGCGGGCGGGGATACGCAGTATTTT. It codes for CASSQQLSGTSAGGDTQYF.

This clonotype has more than one count but fewer than ten. The chain uses TRBV6-6 and TRBJ2-7; 8 nucleotides align to TRBD2. J gave up 4 bases and V 4 bases, and 9 bases lay outside the gene matches. CDR3 length: 15 residues. In germline, CDR1 is MNHNY, CDR2 SVGAGI (reference sequence). DNA for the CDR3: TGTGCCAGCAGTTTCTCGGGGGGGGCCGGATACGAGCAGTACGTC. This gives the protein CASSFSGGAGYEQYV.

V gene TRBV12-3 or TRBV12-4 combines with J gene TRBJ1-2; TRBD1 agrees at 7 bases. The CDR3 totals 13 residues. The J segment lost 6 bases and the V segment lost 2 bases, leaving 3 bases of the junction unmatched. The CDR3 loop is CASSLTGEDGYTF. The CDR3 DNA sequence: TGTGCCAGCAGTTTAACAGGGGAGGATGGCTACACCTTC.

The chain carries TRBV27 and TRBJ1-3, with D uncertain. The CDR3 has 15 residues. V was shortened by 4 bases and J by 3 bases, with 13 bases between the two germline ends. Germline V gene lookup returns CDR1 MNHEY and CDR2 SMNVEV (reference sequence). CDR3 coding DNA: TGTGCCAGCAGTTCGACACTTTGGGTTGGAAACACCATATATTTT. Amino acid sequence: CASSSTLWVGNTIYF.

The CDR3 nucleotides are TGTGCCAGCAGTTATTCCCGACAGGGGGGTTACTATGGCTACACCTTC. It specifies CASSYSRQGGYYGYTF. This chain connects TRBV6-6 to TRBJ1-2, with 9 positions matching TRBD1. After removal of 3 bases from V and 3 bases from J, the junction contained 8 bases not matched to a gene. The CDR3 has 16 residues. CDR1 is MNHNY, CDR2 SVGAGI, per germline (reference sequence).

This clonotype was counted between two and nine times. The CDR3 bases are TGTGCCAGCAGCTTAGTTCAGCTCCCTGAAGCTTTCTTT. It translates to CASSLVQLPEAFF. This sequence joins TRBV7-2 and TRBJ1-1; D gene unclear. Germline V gene data show CDR1 as SGHTA and CDR2 as FQGNSA. This CDR3 contains 13 residues. Trimming shortened V by 1 base and J by 6 bases, and 9 bases separated the two germline ends.

There are a few counts of this clonotype. This sequence joins TRBV19 and TRBJ1-5; D is unresolved. CDR1 is LNHDA, CDR2 SQIVND, per germline (reference sequence). The V end lost 4 bases, the J end lost 1 base, and 11 bases lay between the germline ends. The CDR3 contains 15 residues. The CDR3 loop reads CASSSIGSSNQPQHF. DNA for the CDR3: TGTGCCAGTAGTAGCATAGGGAGCAGCAATCAGCCCCAGCATTTT.

The rearrangement uses TRBV19 and TRBJ1-2; 8 nucleotides agree with TRBD1. In germline, CDR1 is LNHDA, CDR2 SQIVND (reference sequence). V was pared by 4 bases and J by 4 bases, with 17 bases of the junction left unmatched. The CDR3 covers 18 residues. CDR3 sequence reads: CASSTNTRRRGHGYGYTF. The CDR3 region has the DNA TGTGCCAGTAGTACGAACACAAGACGCAGGGGGCATGGCTATGGCTACACCTTC.

The chain combines TRBV7-2 with TRBJ2-1; D remains unclear. The CDR3 runs 15 residues. V shed 5 bases and J shed 0 bases, with 11 bases lying between them. CDR1 is SGHTA and CDR2 is FQGNSA in the germline V gene. The CDR3 is CASSPTSSSYNEQFF. The CDR3 DNA reads as TGTGCCAGCAGCCCAACCTCGAGCTCCTACAATGAGCAGTTCTTC.

This chain uses TRBV6-1 with TRBJ2-7; 8 positions match TRBD2. Germline trimming cut 6 bases from V and 4 bases from J; bases unmatched to any gene: 5. CDR1 is MNHNS and CDR2 is SASEGT in the germline V gene. This CDR3 region has 13 residues. CDR3 DNA sequence: TGTGCCAGCAGGCCCCGGGGGGGATACGAGCAGTACGTC. It translates to CASRPRGGYEQYV.

This clonotype has only a few counts. This chain joins TRBV19 and TRBJ2-1, with D unclear. CDR1 and CDR2 from the germline V gene are LNHDA and SQIVND (reference sequence). The ends were cut back, 2 bases at V and 5 bases at J, with 7 bases in the middle. The CDR3 has 13 residues. This CDR3 is CASSIFVDNEQFF. CDR3 DNA sequence: TGTGCCAGTAGTATATTTGTGGACAATGAGCAGTTCTTC.

This sequence joins TRBV20-1 and TRBJ2-7, with a tentative D call TRBD2 (6 bases). The germline CDR1 and CDR2 sequences are DFQATT and SNEGSKA (reference sequence). The germline V and J ends were trimmed by 3 bases and 2 bases, with 11 bases remaining between them. CDR3 size: 13 residues. The CDR3 DNA follows: TGCAGTGCTAGGGCGGGGACGGCCTACGAGCAGTACGTC. This gives the protein CSARAGTAYEQYV.

This chain connects TRBV19 to TRBJ2-7, with D tentatively TRBD1 or TRBD2 (6 bases each). The CDR3 has 13 amino acids. Germline V gives CDR1 LNHDA, CDR2 SQIVND (reference sequence). Trimming removed 5 bases at V and 4 bases at J, with 12 bases between. The CDR3, as DNA: TGTGCCAGTAGTGCGGGGACAAGTTACGAGCAGTACGTC. Protein: CASSAGTSYEQYV.

In its sample, this clonotype was seen a few times. The chain uses TRBV7-9 and TRBJ2-3, with D perhaps TRBD2 (5 bases). The CDR3 spans 16 residues. In germline, CDR1 is SEHNR, CDR2 FQNEAQ (reference sequence). V was cut by 2 bases and J by 0 bases, with 12 bases left in between. This CDR3 is CASSLWLAQSTDTQYF. DNA for the CDR3: TGTGCCAGCAGCTTATGGCTAGCCCAAAGCACAGATACGCAGTATTTT. Together with reference TRBV7-9 and TRBJ2-3, the CDR3 gives the full variable domain: DTGVSQNPRHKITKRGQNVTFRCDPISEHNRLYWYRQTLGQGPEFLTYFQNEAQLEKSRLLSDRFSAERPKGSFSTLEIQRTEQGDSAMYLCASSLWLAQSTDTQYFGPGTRLTVL.

The rearrangement uses TRBV10-3 and TRBJ2-1; D may be TRBD1 or TRBD2 (5 bases each). In germline, CDR1 is ENHRY, CDR2 SYGVKD. V was pared by 2 bases and J by 0 bases, with 11 bases between. CDR3 length equals 16 residues. The CDR3 region has the DNA TGTGCCATCAGTGAGAAGGGGACGGGCTCCTACAATGAGCAGTTCTTC. Protein product: CAISEKGTGSYNEQFF.

The chain combines TRBV12-3 or TRBV12-4 with TRBJ1-5, with 9 positions matching TRBD1. V gave up 1 base and J gave up 4 bases; unmatched junction bases: 5. The CDR3 loop spans 16 amino acids. The CDR3 coding sequence is TGTGCCAGCAGTTTAGAAGGGACAGGGTGGAATCAGCCCCAGCATTTT. It is translated as CASSLEGTGWNQPQHF.

The chain employs TRBV6-5 and TRBJ2-3; D uncertain. This CDR3 has 14 residues. Germline CDR1 MNHEY, CDR2 SVGAGI. Trimming removed 0 bases from V and 5 bases from J, with 9 bases in between. The CDR3 DNA reads as TGTGCCAGCAGTTACTCGACCCCTCAAGATACGCAGTATTTT. This translates into CASSYSTPQDTQYF.

This clonotype was recorded at least ten times. The genes are TRBV12-3 or TRBV12-4 and TRBJ2-1; TRBD2 agrees at 8 bases. The CDR3 is 15 residues long. With V trimmed by 7 bases and J by 7 bases, 12 bases remained unmatched. The CDR3 sequence is CASTPRGGLGNEQFF. The CDR3 bases are TGTGCCAGCACTCCCCGGGGGGGCCTCGGTAATGAGCAGTTCTTC.

For the CDR3, the DNA is TGCGCCAGCAGCCCCCGTTCGGACGGGAGGGATACGCAGTATTTT. Translating gives CASSPRSDGRDTQYF. The rearrangement uses TRBV4-3 and TRBJ2-3; 7 nucleotides align to TRBD2. The CDR3 consists of 15 residues. The V and J ends lost 4 bases and 6 bases, in that order; junction bases with no gene match: 10. CDR1 and CDR2 (germline): LGHNA, YSLEER.